The TCR beta chain described here comes from a study of identical twins (dated by TCRdb to 2016 to 2018). Concerning the study at large: To test whether fetal clonotypes persist, the study used deep sequencing on TCR alpha and beta repertoires from monozygotic twins, unrelated adults of various ages, and cord blood. To rule out contamination, replicate twin experiments were performed at different times with different library preparation protocols.

Every donor in the study was a healthy Caucasian. Three pairs of female monozygotic twins, all aged about 18 to 29 years, were included in the twin cohort. Miltenyi CD45RO+ enrichment and human naive T-cell isolation kits were used to isolate memory (CD45RO+) and naive T cells from PBMC. The germline ends are 11 bases apart after V is trimmed by 5 bases and J by 4 bases. The CDR3 has 13 amino acids, counting the end cysteine and phenylalanine. Only the CDR3 part of the read is kept: 39 bases, read in frame from the first base. The germline V gene (reference sequence) sets CDR1 to DFQATT and CDR2 to SNEGSKA. Library creation used 5' RACE. The instrument given in TCRdb is Illumina HiSeq 2000. Template switching added a universal primer binding site, and the final cDNA carried a unique molecular identifier that allowed TCR cDNA molecules to be counted accurately. First-strand cDNA for TCR alpha and beta chains was synthesized from specific primers in the conserved constant-segment region. To control for contamination, every cDNA library was double barcoded, receiving both a SMART-Mk sample barcode and Illumina barcodes. TruSeq adapter sequences, together with Illumina sample barcodes, were added in two successive PCR steps. Sequencing of the TCR alpha and beta cDNA libraries was done on the Illumina HiSeq platform using custom primers. The published analysis was carried out like this. MiGEC was used to process raw reads and extract unique molecular identifiers, and MiXCR was used to find CDR3 positions. Recombination models were inferred per individual with the repgenHMM and IGoR tools using an EM algorithm. The tcR package in R was used for shared clonotype analysis, with sharing normalized by the product of cloneset sizes. To study raw recombination free of thymic and clonal selection effects, out-of-frame nonproductive sequences were analyzed. TCRdb cleaned the public reads at Q25 with fastp, built clones with MiXCR and kept in-frame beta chains. A single entry per CDR3 protein holds the most common genes and DNA from its merged rows. V and J calls and clone size were set by TCRdb, not the authors. The sample table contains about 220,000 distinct CDR3 sequences; only one count was recorded for 6% to 9% of them. Around 1.8% of the sample belongs to the ten largest clones.

This clonotype showed up just a few times. This clone's antigen is unknown. Base qualities are not at hand, and no much larger clone is one base apart. Overall results and qualifications from the work: Out-of-frame TCR alpha sequences shared between twins showed an excess of low generation-probability sequences compared with coincidental sharing between unrelated individuals. Abundant cord blood beta clonotypes carried fewer insertions; young adult naive repertoires showed a weaker similar trend, while memory repertoires showed none. Recombination models systematically underestimated out-of-frame TCR alpha sharing in monozygotic twins but agreed with sharing between unrelated individuals. Because the same donors could not be followed over many years, the conclusions depended on cross-sectional statistical analysis. Zero-insertion analyses could be partly confounded by invariant T cells such as MAIT and iNKT, though diverse VJ usage argued against such confounding for most clonotypes. Excess twin sharing in beta out-of-frame sequences was weaker because fewer shared sequences lowered the signal-to-noise ratio.

This sample was shared with a second study, whose subject was yellow fever vaccine responses in identical twins. The second study's paper adds: According to the authors, in identical twins the way T cells responded to vaccination appeared partly convergent and partly personalized. The study precisely tracked vaccine-responding T cell clones in identical twins.

This receptor was obtained from a woman younger than 35 in good health. The sequenced sample was memory (CD45RO+) T cells sorted from blood. The intended sense of this specimen's cell subset or site label: CD45RO+ enriched T cells. This chain joins TRBV20-1 to TRBJ2-2; a weak D assignment points to TRBD2 (5 bases agree). The nucleotides are TGCAGTGCTCTCCTGGCGGGCACCGGGGAGCTGTTTTTT. This codes for CSALLAGTGELFF.